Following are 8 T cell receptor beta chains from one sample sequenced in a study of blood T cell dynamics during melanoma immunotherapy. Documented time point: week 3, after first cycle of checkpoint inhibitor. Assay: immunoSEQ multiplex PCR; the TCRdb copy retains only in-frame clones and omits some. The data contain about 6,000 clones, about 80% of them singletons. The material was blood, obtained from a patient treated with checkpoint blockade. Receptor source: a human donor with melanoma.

The CDR3 region is CASSPYNSYNSPLHF. CDR3 DNA sequence: TGTGCCAGCTCACCATACAACTCCTATAATTCACCCCTCCACTTT. The V gene is TRBV18, the J gene TRBJ1-6; D remains unclear. CDR1 is KGHSH, CDR2 LQKENI, per germline. Trimming shortened V by 2 bases and J by 0 bases, and 5 bases separated the two germline ends. The CDR3 is made up of 15 amino acids.

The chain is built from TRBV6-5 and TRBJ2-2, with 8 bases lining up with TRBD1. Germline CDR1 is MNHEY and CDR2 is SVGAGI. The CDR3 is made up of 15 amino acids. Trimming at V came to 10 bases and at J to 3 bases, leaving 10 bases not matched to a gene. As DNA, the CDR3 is TGTGCCACCAAAGCAGGGGGCGCCGACACCGGGGAGCTGTTTTTT. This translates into CATKAGGADTGELFF.

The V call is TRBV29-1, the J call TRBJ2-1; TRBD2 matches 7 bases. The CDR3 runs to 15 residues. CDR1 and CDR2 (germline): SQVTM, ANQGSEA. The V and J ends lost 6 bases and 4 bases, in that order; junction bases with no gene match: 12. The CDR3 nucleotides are TGCAGCGTCGGAAGGTCTAGCGGACTTTACAATGAGCAGTTCTTC. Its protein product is CSVGRSSGLYNEQFF.

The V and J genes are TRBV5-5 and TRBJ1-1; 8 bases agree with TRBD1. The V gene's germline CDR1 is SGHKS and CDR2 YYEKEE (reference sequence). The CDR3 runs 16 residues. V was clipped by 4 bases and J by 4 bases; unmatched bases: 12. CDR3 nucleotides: TGTGCCAGCAGCCCCCGCGGACAGGGCCGGGGCACTGAAGCTTTCTTT. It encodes CASSPRGQGRGTEAFF.

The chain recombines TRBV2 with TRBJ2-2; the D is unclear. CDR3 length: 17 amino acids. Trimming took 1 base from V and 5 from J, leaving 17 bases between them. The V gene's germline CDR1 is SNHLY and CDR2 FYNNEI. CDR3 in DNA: TGTGCCAGCAGTGAAGGCATGGTTGCTGGGATGACCGGGGAGCTGTTTTTT. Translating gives CASSEGMVAGMTGELFF.

This CDR3 reads CASSARRELFF. CDR3 nucleotides: TGTGCCAGCAGCGCCCGCCGGGAGCTGTTTTTT. V and J are TRBV11-2 and TRBJ2-2; D not certain. V gave up 5 bases and J gave up 9 bases, with 7 bases separating them. The CDR3 is 11 amino acids. Germline-derived CDR1 and CDR2 are SGHAT and FQNNGV.

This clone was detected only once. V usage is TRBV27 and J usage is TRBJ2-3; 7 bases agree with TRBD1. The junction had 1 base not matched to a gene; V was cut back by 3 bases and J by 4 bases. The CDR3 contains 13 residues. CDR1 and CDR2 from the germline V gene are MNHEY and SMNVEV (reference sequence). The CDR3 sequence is CASSFDRADTQYF. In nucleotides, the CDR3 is TGTGCCAGCAGTTTTGACAGGGCAGATACGCAGTATTTT.

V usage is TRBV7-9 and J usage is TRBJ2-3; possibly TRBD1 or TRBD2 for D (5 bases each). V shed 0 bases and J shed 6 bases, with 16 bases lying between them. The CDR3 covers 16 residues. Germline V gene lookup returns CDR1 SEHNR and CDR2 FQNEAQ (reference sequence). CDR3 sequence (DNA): TGTGCCAGCAGCTTAGCTCCAGGGAGCCGTTTGGATACGCAGTATTTT. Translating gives CASSLAPGSRLDTQYF.